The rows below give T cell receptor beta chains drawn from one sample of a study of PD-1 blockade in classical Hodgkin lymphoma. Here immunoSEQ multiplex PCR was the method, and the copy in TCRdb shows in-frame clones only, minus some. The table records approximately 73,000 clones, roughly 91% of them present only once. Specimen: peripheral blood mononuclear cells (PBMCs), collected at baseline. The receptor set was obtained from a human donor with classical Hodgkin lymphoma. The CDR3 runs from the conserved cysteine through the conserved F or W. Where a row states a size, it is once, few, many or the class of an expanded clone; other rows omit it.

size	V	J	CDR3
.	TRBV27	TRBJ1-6	CASSLLPAGGNSPLHF
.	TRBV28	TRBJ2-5	CASSPRGDRGRETQYF
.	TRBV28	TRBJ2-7	CASSSGTGMKYEQYF
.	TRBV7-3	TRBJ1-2	CASSPETGSYTF
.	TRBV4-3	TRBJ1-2	CASSQGYGYTF
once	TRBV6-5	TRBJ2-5	CASSYQETQYF
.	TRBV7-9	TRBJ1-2	CASSPTAGKSNYGYTF
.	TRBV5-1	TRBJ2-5	CASSLGTSGMGETQYF
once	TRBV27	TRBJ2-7	CASSRTGAYEQYF
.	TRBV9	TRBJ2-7	CASSPSTGVRVYEQYF
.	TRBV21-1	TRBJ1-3	CASSKSNRESSGNTIYF
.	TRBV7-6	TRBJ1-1	CASSLSAAAGTEAFF
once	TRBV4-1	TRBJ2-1	CASSLDPGGQEQFF
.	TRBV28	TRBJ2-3	CASSPLDSSYTDTQYF
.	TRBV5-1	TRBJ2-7	CASSLGQTGFYEQYF
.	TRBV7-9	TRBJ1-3	CASSLEGRGTGNTIYF
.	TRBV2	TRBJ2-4	CASSLWTAGNIQYF
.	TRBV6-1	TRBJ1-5	CASSDEGGLINQPQHF
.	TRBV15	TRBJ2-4	CATRVGGGAKNIQYF
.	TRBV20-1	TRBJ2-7	CSARKTYEQYF